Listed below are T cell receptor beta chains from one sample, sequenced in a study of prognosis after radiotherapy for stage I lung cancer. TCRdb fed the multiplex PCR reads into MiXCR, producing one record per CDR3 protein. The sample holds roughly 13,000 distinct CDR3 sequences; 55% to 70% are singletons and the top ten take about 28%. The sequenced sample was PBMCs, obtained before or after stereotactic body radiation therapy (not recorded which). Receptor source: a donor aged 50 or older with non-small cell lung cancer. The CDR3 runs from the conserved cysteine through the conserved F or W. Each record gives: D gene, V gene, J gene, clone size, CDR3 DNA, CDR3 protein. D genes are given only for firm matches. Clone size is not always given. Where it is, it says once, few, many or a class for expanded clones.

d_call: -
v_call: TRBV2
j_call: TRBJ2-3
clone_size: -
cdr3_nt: TGTGCCAGTCCCCCCCGTGGGCCCTTTGGCACAGATACGCAGTATTTT
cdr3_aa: CASPPRGPFGTDTQYF

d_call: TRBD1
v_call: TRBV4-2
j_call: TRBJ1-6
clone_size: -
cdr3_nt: TGTGCCAGCAGCCAAGCCAACAGGGGTTTTCTAAATTCACCCCTCCACTTT
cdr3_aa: CASSQANRGFLNSPLHF

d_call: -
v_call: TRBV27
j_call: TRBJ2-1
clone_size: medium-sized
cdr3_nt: TGTGCCAGCAGTTTAGACCACTACAATGAGCAGTTCTTC
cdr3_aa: CASSLDHYNEQFF

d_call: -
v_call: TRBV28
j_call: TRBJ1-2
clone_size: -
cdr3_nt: TGTGCCAGCAGTTTAGACGGAGGCTACACCTTC
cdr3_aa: CASSLDGGYTF

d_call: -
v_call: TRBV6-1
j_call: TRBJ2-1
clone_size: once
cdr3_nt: TGTGCCAGCAGGCGACAGCGTACGAATGAGCAGTTCTTC
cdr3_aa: CASRRQRTNEQFF

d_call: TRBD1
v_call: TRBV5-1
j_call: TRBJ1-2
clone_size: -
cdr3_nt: TGCGCCAGCAGCTTGGGGGACAGGGCTTATGGCTACACCTTC
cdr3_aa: CASSLGDRAYGYTF

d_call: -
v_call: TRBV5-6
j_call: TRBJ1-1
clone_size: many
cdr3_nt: TGTGCCAGCAGCTTTAGAGGCTCGAAAATGAACACTGAAGCTTTCTTT
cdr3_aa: CASSFRGSKMNTEAFF

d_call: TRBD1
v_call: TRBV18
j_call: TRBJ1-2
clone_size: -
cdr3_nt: TGTGCCAGCTCACCGTCTGGACAGGGTGACTATGGCTGCACCTTC
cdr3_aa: CASSPSGQGDYGCTF

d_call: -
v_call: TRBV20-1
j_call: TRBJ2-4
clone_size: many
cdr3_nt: TGCAGTGGAAGTCCTTACAAAAACATTCAGTACTTC
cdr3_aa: CSGSPYKNIQYF

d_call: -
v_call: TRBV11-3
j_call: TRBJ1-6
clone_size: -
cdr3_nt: TGTGCCAGCAGGGAGGGGAATTCACCCCTCCACTTT
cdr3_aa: CASREGNSPLHF

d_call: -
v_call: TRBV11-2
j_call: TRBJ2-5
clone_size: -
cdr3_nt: TGTGCCAGCAGCTTAGCGATGACAGGCCCACAAGAGACCCAGTACTTC
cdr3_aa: CASSLAMTGPQETQYF

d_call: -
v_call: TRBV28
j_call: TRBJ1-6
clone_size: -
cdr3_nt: TGTGCCAGAAGTCCTTCCTTTTATAATTCACCCCTCAACTTT
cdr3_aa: CARSPSFYNSPLNF

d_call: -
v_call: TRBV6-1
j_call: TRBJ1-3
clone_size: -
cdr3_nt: TGTGCCAGCAGTAAAGAACAGGGAGTCAAACGGTCGGGACCAAAGACCATATATTTT
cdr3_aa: CASSKEQGVKRSGPKTIYF

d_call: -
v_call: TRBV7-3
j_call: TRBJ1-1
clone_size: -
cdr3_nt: TGTGCCAGCGGTTCGTCGAGTACGCGGACTGAAGCTTTCTTT
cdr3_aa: CASGSSSTRTEAFF

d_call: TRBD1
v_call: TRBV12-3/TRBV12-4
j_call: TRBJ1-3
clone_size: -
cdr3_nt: TGTGCCAGCAGTTACAGGGGGAACTCTGGAAACACCATATATTTT
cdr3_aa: CASSYRGNSGNTIYF

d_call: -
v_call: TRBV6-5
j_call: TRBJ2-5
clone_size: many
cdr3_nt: TGTGCCAGCAGTTACCCTTTTGACCTTCAGGAGACCCAGTACTTC
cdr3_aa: CASSYPFDLQETQYF

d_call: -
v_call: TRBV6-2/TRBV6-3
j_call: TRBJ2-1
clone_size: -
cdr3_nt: TGTGCCAGCAGTTACCACCGTGGAACGGACAATGAGCAGTTCTTC
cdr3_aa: CASSYHRGTDNEQFF

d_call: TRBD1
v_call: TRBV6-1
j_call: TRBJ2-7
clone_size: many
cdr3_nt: TGTGCCAGCAGCCCCTACAGGGGGCGTCCGGCGGGTCCGTACTTC
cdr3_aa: CASSPYRGRPAGPYF

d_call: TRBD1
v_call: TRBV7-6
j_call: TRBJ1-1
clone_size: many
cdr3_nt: TGTGCCAGCAGCCCAGAGGGACAGGCCTCCACTGAAGCTTTCTTT
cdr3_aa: CASSPEGQASTEAFF

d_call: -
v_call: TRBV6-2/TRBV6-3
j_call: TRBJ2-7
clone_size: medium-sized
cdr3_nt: TGTGCCAGCAGTTACTCGACCTTTGGGAGTGGCGACGAGCAGTACTTC
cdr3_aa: CASSYSTFGSGDEQYF

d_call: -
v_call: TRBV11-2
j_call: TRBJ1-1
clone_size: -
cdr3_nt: TGTGCCAGCAGCTTAGTGAGGGTTGGGGCTGAAGCTTTCTTT
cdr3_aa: CASSLVRVGAEAFF

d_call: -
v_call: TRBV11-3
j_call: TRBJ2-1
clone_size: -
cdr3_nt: TGTGCCACCAGCAGTTCCGTGGGGTCCTACAATGAGCAGTTCTTC
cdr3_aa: CATSSSVGSYNEQFF

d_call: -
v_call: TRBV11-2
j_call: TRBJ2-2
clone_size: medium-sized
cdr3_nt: TGTGCCAGCAGCCGGAACGGGGGCGCCGGGGAGCTGTTTTTT
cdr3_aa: CASSRNGGAGELFF

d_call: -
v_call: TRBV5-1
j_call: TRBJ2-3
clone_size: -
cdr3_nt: TGCGCCAGCAGCTTGGACGGTTCCACAGATACGCAGTATTTT
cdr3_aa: CASSLDGSTDTQYF

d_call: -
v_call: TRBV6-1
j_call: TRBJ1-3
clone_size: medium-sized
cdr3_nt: TGTGCCAGCAGTGACAGCTCTGGAAACACCATATATTTT
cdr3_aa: CASSDSSGNTIYF

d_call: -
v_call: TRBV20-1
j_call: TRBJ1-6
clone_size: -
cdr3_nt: TGCAGTGCTAGAGATCTGAGGGAAGGCGCCTATAATTCACCCCTCCACTTT
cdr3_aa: CSARDLREGAYNSPLHF

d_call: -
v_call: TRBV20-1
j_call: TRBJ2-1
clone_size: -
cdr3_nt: TGCAGTGCTAGAGATATTGAGCAGTTCTTC
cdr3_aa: CSARDIEQFF